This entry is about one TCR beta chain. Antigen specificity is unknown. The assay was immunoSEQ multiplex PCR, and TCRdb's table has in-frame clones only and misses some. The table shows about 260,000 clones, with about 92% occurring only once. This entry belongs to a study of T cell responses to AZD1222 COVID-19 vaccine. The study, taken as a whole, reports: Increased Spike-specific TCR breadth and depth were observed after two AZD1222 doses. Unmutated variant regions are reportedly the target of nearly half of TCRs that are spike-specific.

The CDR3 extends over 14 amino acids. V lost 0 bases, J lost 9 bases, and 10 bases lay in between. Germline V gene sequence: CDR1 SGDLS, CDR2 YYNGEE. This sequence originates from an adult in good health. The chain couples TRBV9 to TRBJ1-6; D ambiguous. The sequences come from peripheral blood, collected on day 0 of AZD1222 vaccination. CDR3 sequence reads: CASSVDLEASPLHF. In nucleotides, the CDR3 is TGTGCCAGCAGCGTAGACCTCGAGGCTTCACCCCTCCACTTT. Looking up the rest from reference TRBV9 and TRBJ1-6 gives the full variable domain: DSGVTQTPKHLITATGQRVTLRCSPRSGDLSVYWYQQSLDQGLQFLIQYYNGEERAKGNILERFSAQQFPDLHSELNLSSLELGDSALYFCASSVDLEASPLHFGNGTRLTVT.